The 8 T cell receptor beta chains below were found in one sample sequenced in a study of cytomegalovirus exposure and HLA in healthy donors. PCR primers comprised 60 Vbeta and 13 Jbeta primers. Measured with immunoSEQ multiplex PCR; TCRdb has only the in-frame clones, and not every one. The sample lists roughly 160,000 clones, around 73% occurring once. What was sequenced was PBMCs. All receptors derive from a woman between 18 and 30 years old in good health and CMV-seropositive.

The chain uses TRBV7-9 and TRBJ2-5; 7 nucleotides agree with TRBD1. The V segment lost 4 bases and the J segment 5 bases; nucleotides outside the gene matches: 4. CDR1 is SEHNR, CDR2 FQNEAQ, per germline (reference sequence). This CDR3 spans 13 amino acids. In DNA, the CDR3 is TGTGCCAGCAGCTCTGACAGGGCTGAGACCCAGTACTTC. It codes for CASSSDRAETQYF. The full variable domain, its missing parts supplied by reference TRBV7-9 and TRBJ2-5, is DTGVSQNPRHKITKRGQNVTFRCDPISEHNRLYWYRQTLGQGPEFLTYFQNEAQLEKSRLLSDRFSAERPKGSFSTLEIQRTEQGDSAMYLCASSSDRAETQYFGPGTRLLVL.

The J gene is TRBJ1-1, the V gene TRBV19; D might be TRBD1 (6 bases). Per the germline V gene, CDR1 is LNHDA and CDR2 is SQIVND (reference sequence). CDR3 length: 16 residues. The V and J ends lost 10 bases and 2 bases respectively, with 23 bases between them. In DNA, the CDR3 is TGTGCCACACAGGGATCCCCACCACGGGCAAACACTGAAGCTTTCTTT. It codes for CATQGSPPRANTEAFF.

V usage is TRBV7-9 and J usage is TRBJ2-1, with TRBD1 matching over 7 bases. The CDR3 covers 17 residues. Germline V gives CDR1 SEHNR, CDR2 FQNEAQ (reference sequence). Trimming at V came to 4 bases and at J to 7 bases, leaving 16 bases not matched to a gene. CDR3 bases: TGTGCCAGCAGCTGGGGACAGATAGGTGGAGGTGCGAATGAGCAGTTCTTC. This translates into CASSWGQIGGGANEQFF.

In DNA, the CDR3 is TGTGCCAGCAGCTCCGACCGGGACAGGGGGCTGACTAATGAAAAACTGTTTTTT. It encodes CASSSDRDRGLTNEKLFF. The rearrangement joins TRBV5-5 to TRBJ1-4, with TRBD1 matching 12 bases. With 3 bases clipped from V and 2 bases from J, the junction kept 8 bases outside the gene matches. CDR3 length: 18 residues. Germline V gives CDR1 SGHKS, CDR2 YYEKEE (reference sequence).

The rearrangement links TRBV11-2 to TRBJ2-7; 12 bases are a match to TRBD2. CDR1 SGHAT and CDR2 FQNNGV come from the germline V gene. The V and J ends lost 5 bases and 5 bases, in that order; junction bases with no gene match: 7. The length of the CDR3 is 15 residues. CDR3 protein: CASSLRTSGDDEQYF. CDR3 DNA sequence: TGTGCCAGCAGCCTCCGGACTAGCGGGGACGACGAGCAGTACTTC.

This clone was counted a few times. The V and J genes are TRBV2 and TRBJ1-6; D is ambiguous. The V gene's germline CDR1 is SNHLY and CDR2 FYNNEI. The V gene lost 10 bases and the J gene lost 4 bases, with 11 bases spanning the gap. The length of the CDR3 is 13 residues. The CDR3 protein is CATQRDYNSPLHF. The CDR3 region has the DNA TGTGCCACCCAGCGGGATTATAATTCACCCCTCCACTTT.

V usage is TRBV30 and J usage is TRBJ1-2, with D possibly TRBD1 on 5 matching bases. The CDR3 runs to 12 residues. The V and J ends lost 4 bases and 7 bases respectively, with 13 bases between them. Germline loops: CDR1 GTSNPN, CDR2 SVGIG (reference sequence). In DNA form, the CDR3 reads TGTGCCTGGAATTCGGGGGTGAGTGGCTACACCTTC. The encoded protein is CAWNSGVSGYTF.

This clone was detected once. The gene calls are TRBV7-2 and TRBJ1-2, with D uncertain. Trimming removed 2 bases from V and 7 bases from J, with 14 bases in between. Germline V gives CDR1 SGHTA, CDR2 FQGNSA. This CDR3 has 14 residues. CDR3 protein: CASSLFRGRGGYTF. Here the CDR3 DNA reads TGTGCCAGCAGCTTATTTCGCGGGCGCGGTGGCTACACCTTC.